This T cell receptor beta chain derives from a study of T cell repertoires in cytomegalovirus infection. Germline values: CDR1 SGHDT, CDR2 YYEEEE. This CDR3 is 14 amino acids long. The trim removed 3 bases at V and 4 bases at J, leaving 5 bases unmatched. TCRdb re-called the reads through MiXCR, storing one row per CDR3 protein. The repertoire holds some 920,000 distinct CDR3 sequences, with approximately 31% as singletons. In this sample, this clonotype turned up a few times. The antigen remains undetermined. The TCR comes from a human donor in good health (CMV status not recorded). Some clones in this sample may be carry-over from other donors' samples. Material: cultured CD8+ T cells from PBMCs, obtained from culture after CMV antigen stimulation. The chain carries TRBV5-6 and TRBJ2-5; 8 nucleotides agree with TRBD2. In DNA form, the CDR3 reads TGTGCCAGCAGCTCGGAGGGACTAGGAGAGACCCAGTACTTC. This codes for CASSSEGLGETQYF.